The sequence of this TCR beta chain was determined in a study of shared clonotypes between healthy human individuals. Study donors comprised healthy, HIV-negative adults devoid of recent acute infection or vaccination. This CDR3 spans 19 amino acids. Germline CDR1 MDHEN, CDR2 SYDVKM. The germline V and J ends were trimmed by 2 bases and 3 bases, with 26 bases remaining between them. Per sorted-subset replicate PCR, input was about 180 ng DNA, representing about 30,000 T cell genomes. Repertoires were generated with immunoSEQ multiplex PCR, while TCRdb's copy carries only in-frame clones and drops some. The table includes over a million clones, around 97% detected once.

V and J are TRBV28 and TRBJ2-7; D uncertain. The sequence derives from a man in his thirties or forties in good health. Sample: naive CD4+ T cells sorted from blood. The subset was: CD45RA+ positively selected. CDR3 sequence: CASSLPLFLSSFRSYEQYF. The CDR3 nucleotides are TGTGCCAGCAGTTTACCCTTATTTTTAAGCAGCTTTAGGAGCTACGAGCAGTACTTC.